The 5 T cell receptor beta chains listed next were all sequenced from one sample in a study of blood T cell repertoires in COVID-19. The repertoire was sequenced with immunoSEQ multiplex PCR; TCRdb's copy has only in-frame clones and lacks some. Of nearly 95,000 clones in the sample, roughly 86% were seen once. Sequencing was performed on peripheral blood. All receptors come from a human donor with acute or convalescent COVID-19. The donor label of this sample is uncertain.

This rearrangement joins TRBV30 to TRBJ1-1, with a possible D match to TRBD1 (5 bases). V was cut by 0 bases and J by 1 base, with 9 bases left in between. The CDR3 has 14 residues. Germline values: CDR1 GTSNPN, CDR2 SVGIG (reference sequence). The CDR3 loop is CAWSVGEGNTEAFF. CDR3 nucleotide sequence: TGTGCCTGGAGTGTAGGGGAGGGGAACACTGAAGCTTTCTTT.

The CDR3 sequence is CAISDRGNYGYTF. DNA of the CDR3: TGTGCCATCAGTGACAGGGGAAACTATGGCTACACCTTC. The chain employs TRBV10-3 and TRBJ1-2; D possibly corresponds to TRBD1 (6 bases). Trimming removed 3 bases at V and 2 bases at J, with 7 bases between. This CDR3 is built from 13 residues. Germline values: CDR1 ENHRY, CDR2 SYGVKD.

The CDR3 loop is CASRSAGEETQYF. The CDR3 DNA sequence: TGTGCCAGCAGATCAGCGGGGGAAGAGACCCAGTACTTC. This sequence joins TRBV27 and TRBJ2-5; 8 bases are shared with TRBD2. CDR1 is MNHEY and CDR2 is SMNVEV in the germline V gene (reference sequence). Trimming removed 6 bases from V and 3 bases from J; junction bases left unmatched: 3. The CDR3 has 13 residues.

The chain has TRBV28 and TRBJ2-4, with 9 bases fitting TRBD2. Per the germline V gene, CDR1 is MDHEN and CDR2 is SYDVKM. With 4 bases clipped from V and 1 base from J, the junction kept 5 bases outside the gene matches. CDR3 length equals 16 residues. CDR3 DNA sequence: TGTGCCAGCAGTTCCCTAGCGGGGAAGGCCAAAAACATTCAGTACTTC. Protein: CASSSLAGKAKNIQYF. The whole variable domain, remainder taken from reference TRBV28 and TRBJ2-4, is DVKVTQSSRYLVKRTGEKVFLECVQDMDHENMFWYRQDPGLGLRLIYFSYDVKMKEKGDIPEGYSVSREKKERFSLILESASTNQTSMYLCASSSLAGKAKNIQYFGAGTRLSVL.

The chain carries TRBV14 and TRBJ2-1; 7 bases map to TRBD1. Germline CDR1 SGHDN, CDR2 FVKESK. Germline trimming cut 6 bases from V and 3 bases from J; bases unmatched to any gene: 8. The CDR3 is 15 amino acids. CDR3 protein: CASSYPTGIYNEQFF. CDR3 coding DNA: TGTGCCAGCAGTTATCCGACAGGGATCTACAATGAGCAGTTCTTC.